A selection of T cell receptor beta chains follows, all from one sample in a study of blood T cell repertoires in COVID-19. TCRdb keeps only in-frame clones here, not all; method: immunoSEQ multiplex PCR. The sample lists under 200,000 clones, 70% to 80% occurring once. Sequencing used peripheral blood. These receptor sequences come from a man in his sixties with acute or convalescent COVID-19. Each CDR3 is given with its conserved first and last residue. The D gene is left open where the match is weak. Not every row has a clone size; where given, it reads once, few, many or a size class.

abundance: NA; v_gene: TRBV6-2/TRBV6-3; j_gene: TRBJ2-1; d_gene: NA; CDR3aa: CASSYPANEQFF; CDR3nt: TGTGCCAGCAGTTACCCAGCGAATGAGCAGTTCTTC
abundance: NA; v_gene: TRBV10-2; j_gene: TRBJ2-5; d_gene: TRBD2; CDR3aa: CASSSRLAGGLVQETQYF; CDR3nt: TGCGCCAGCAGTTCTCGACTAGCGGGGGGACTCGTCCAAGAGACCCAGTACTTC
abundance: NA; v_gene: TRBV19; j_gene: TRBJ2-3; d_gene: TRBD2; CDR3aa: CASSILAGVATDTQYF; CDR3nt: TGTGCCAGTAGTATCTTGGCGGGGGTAGCGACAGATACGCAGTATTTT
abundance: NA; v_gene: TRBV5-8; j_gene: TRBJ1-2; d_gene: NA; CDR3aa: CASSLDIAQGGYGYTF; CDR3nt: TGTGCCAGCAGCTTGGATATAGCTCAGGGAGGGTATGGCTACACCTTC
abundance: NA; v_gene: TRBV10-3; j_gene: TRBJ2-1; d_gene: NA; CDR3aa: CAISELRGEQFF; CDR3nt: TGTGCCATCAGTGAGCTACGCGGAGAGCAGTTCTTC
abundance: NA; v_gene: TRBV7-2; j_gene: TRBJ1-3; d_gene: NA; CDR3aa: CASSLSSGTIYF; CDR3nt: TGTGCCAGCAGCTTATCATCCGGCACCATATATTTT
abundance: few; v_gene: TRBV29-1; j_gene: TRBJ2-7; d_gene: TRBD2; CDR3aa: CSVETSGAYEQYF; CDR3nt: TGCAGCGTTGAGACTAGCGGAGCCTACGAGCAGTACTTC
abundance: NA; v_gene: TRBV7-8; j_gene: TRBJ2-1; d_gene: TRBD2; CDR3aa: CASSLGLAGINEQFF; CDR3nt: TGTGCCAGCAGCTTAGGGCTAGCGGGGATAAATGAGCAGTTCTTC
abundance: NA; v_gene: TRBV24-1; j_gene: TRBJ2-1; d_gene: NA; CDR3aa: CATADGVNTYNEQFF; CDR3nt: TGTGCCACCGCGGACGGGGTAAATACCTACAATGAGCAGTTCTTC
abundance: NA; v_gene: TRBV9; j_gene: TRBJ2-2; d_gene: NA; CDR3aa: CASSLNTGELFF; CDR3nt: TGTGCCAGCAGTCTTAACACCGGGGAGCTGTTTTTT
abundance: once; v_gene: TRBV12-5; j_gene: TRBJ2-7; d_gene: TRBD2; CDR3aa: CASGLVLAASYEQYF; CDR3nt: TGTGCTAGTGGTTTGGTCCTAGCGGCCTCCTACGAGCAGTACTTC
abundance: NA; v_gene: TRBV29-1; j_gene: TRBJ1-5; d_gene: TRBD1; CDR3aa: CSVSTGLNQPQHF; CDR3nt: TGCAGCGTTTCGACAGGGTTGAATCAGCCCCAGCATTTT
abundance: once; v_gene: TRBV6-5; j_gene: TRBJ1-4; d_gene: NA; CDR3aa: CASSQNRDPSEKLFF; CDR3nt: TGTGCCAGCAGTCAGAACAGGGACCCTTCTGAAAAACTGTTTTTT
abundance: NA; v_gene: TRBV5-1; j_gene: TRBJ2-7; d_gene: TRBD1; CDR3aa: CASSLGDRAYEQYF; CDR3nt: TGCGCCAGCAGCTTGGGGGACAGGGCCTACGAGCAGTACTTC
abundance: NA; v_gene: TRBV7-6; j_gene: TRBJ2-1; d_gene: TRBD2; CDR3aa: CASSLEASGVDEQFF; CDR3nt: TGTGCCAGCAGCTTAGAGGCTAGCGGGGTCGATGAGCAGTTCTTC
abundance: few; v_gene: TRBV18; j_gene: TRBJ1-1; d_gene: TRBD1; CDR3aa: CASSPGTGLDTEAFF; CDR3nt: TGTGCCAGCTCACCGGGGACAGGGCTAGACACTGAAGCTTTCTTT
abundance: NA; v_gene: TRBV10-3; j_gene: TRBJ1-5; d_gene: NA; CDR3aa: CAISESGGFNQPQHF; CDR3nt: TGTGCCATCAGTGAGTCGGGAGGGTTCAATCAGCCCCAGCATTTT
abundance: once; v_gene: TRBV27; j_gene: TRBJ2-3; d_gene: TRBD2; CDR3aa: CASSFRRGGTDTQYF; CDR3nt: TGTGCCAGCAGTTTCCGGCGGGGAGGGACAGATACGCAGTATTTT
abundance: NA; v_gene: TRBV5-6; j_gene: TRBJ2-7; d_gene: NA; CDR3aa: CASSLSFGSGSHEQYF; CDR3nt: TGTGCCAGCAGCTTGTCATTTGGATCGGGTTCCCACGAGCAGTACTTC
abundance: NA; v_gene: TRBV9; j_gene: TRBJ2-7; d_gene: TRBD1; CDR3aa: CASSVAGDRAYEQYF; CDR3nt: TGTGCCAGCAGCGTAGCCGGCGACAGGGCCTACGAGCAGTACTTC
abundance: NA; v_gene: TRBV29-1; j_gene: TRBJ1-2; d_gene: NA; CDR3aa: CSVEDRNSFYGYTF; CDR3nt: TGCAGCGTTGAGGACAGAAATTCGTTCTATGGCTACACCTTC
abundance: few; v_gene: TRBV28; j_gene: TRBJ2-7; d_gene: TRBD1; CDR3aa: CASSFTGGRRLEQYF; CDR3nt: TGTGCCAGCAGTTTCACAGGGGGTCGCCGCCTGGAGCAGTACTTC
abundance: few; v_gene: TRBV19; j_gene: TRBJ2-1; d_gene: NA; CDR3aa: CASTRTHNEQFF; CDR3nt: TGTGCCAGTACGCGGACACACAATGAGCAGTTCTTC
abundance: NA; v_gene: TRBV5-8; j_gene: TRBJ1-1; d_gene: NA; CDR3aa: CASSFQFAAANTEAFF; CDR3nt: TGTGCCAGCAGCTTTCAGTTTGCGGCAGCGAACACTGAAGCTTTCTTT
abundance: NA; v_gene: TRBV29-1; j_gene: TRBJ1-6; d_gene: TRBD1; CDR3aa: CSVAPTGSSPLHF; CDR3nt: TGCAGCGTTGCACCGACAGGGAGTTCACCCCTCCACTTT
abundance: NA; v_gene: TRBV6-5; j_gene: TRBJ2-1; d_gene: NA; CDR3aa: CASSYSMRGDEQFF; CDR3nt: TGTGCCAGCAGTTACTCGATGAGAGGCGATGAGCAGTTCTTC
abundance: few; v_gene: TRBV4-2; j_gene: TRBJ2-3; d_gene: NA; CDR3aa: CASSQERLARADTQYF; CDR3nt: TGTGCCAGCAGCCAAGAACGGCTAGCGAGGGCAGATACGCAGTATTTT
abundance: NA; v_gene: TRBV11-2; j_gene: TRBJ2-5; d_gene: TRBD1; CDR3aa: CASSAPDREETQYF; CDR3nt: TGTGCCAGCAGCGCTCCAGACAGGGAGGAGACCCAGTACTTC
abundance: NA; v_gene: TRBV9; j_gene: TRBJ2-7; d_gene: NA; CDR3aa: CASSVDLHPSGEQYF; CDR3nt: TGTGCCAGCAGCGTAGATCTACACCCCTCGGGGGAGCAGTACTTC
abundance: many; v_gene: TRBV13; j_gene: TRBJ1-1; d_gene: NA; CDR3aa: CASSLDRGSTEAFF; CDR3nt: TGTGCCAGCAGCTTAGATAGGGGGAGCACTGAAGCTTTCTTT
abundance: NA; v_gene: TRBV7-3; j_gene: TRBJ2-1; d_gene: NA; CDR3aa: CASSPGGGGNEQFF; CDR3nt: TGTGCCAGCAGCCCCGGGGGAGGGGGGAATGAGCAGTTCTTC
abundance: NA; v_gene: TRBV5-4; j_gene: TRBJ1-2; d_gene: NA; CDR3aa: CASSLEGVGGYTF; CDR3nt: TGTGCCAGCAGCTTGGAGGGGGTGGGTGGCTACACCTTC
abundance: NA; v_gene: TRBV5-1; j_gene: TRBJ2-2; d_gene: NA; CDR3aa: CASSLDTGWGELFF; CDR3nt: TGCGCCAGCAGCTTGGATACAGGATGGGGGGAGCTGTTTTTT
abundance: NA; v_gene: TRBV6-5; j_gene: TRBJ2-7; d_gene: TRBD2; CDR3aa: CASTISGETYEQYF; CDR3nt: TGTGCCAGCACCATTAGCGGGGAGACCTACGAGCAGTACTTC
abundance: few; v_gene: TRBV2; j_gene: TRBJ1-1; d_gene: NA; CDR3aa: CASGLDRNTEAFF; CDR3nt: TGTGCCAGCGGCCTGGACAGGAACACTGAAGCTTTCTTT
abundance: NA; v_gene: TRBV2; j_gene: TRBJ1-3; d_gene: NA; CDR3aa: CASRAHEGSGNTIYF; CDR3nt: TGTGCCAGCAGGGCCCATGAGGGCTCTGGAAACACCATATATTTT
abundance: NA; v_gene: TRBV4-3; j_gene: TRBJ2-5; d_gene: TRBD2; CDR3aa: CASSQDGLAGTQYF; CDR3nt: TGCGCCAGCAGCCAAGATGGGCTAGCGGGGACCCAGTACTTC
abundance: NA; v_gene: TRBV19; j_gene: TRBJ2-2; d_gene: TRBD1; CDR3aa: CASSIDMGYRDRGHGELFF; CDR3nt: TGTGCCAGTAGTATAGATATGGGATACCGGGACAGGGGTCACGGGGAGCTGTTTTTT
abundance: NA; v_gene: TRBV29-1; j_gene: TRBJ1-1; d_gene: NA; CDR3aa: CSVTQGNTEAFF; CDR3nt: TGCAGCGTCACTCAGGGGAACACTGAAGCTTTCTTT
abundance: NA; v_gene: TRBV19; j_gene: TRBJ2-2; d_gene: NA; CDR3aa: CASSLYTGELFF; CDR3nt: TGTGCCAGTAGTCTATACACCGGGGAGCTGTTTTTT
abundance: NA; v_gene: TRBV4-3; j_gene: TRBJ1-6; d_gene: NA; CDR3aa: CASSQDRHPNSPLHF; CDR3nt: TGCGCCAGCAGCCAAGATCGACACCCTAATTCACCCCTCCACTTT
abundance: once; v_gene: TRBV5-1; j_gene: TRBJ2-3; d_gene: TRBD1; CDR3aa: CASSSGTGGPSTDTQYF; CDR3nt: TGCGCCAGCAGCTCCGGGACAGGGGGCCCGAGCACAGATACGCAGTATTTT
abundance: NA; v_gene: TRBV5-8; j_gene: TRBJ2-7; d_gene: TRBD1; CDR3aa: CASSLGQGQTYEQYF; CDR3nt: TGTGCCAGCAGCCTGGGACAGGGCCAGACCTACGAGCAGTACTTC
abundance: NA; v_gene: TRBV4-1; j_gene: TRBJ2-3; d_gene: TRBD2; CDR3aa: CASSQGAGTDTQYF; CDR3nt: TGCGCCAGCAGCCAAGGAGCGGGGACAGATACGCAGTATTTT
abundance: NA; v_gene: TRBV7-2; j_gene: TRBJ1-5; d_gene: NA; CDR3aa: CASSLPGSSNQPQHF; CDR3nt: TGTGCCAGCAGCTTACCAGGGTCTAGCAATCAGCCCCAGCATTTT
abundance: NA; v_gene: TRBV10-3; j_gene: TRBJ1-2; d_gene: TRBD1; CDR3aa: CAISGLETGSVSGYTF; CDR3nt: TGTGCCATCAGTGGGTTAGAGACAGGGAGCGTAAGTGGCTACACCTTC
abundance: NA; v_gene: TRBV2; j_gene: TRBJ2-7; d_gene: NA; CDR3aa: CASSVRGYEQYF; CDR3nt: TGTGCCAGCAGTGTCAGGGGCTACGAGCAGTACTTC
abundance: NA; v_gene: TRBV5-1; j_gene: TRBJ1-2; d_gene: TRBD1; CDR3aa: CASSPDRDAGGYTF; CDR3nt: TGCGCCAGCAGCCCGGACAGGGATGCAGGAGGCTACACCTTC
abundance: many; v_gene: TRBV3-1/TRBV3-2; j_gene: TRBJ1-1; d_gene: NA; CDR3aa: CASSQEFRGRVGARRGTEAFF; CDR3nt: TGTGCCAGCAGCCAAGAGTTCCGTGGTCGTGTAGGGGCCAGAAGGGGCACTGAAGCTTTCTTT
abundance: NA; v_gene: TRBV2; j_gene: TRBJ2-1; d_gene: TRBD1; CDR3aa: CASSSGQSNEQFF; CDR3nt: TGTGCCAGCAGCTCGGGACAGTCGAATGAGCAGTTCTTC
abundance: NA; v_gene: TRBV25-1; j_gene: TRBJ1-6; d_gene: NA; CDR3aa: CASSESRGQVSPLHF; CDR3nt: TGTGCCAGCAGTGAATCTAGGGGCCAGGTTTCACCCCTCCACTTT
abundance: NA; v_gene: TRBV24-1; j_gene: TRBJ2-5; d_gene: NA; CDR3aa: CATSLAGQETQYF; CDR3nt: TGTGCCACCAGTTTGGCGGGGCAAGAGACCCAGTACTTC
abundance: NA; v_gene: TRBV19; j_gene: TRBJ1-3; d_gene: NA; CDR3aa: CASSMTGSSGNTIYF; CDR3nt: TGTGCCAGTAGTATGACTGGGAGCTCTGGAAACACCATATATTTT
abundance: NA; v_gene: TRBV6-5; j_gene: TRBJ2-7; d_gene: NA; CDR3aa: CASSSHDWSSYEQYF; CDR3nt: TGTGCCAGCAGTTCACACGACTGGAGCTCCTACGAGCAGTACTTC
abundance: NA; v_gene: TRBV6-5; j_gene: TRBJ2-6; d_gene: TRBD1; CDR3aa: CAILRGTGANVLTF; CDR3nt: TGTGCCATCCTCAGGGGGACTGGGGCCAACGTCCTGACTTTC
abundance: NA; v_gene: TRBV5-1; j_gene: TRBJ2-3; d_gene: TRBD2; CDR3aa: CASSLSGGGTDTQYF; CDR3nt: TGCGCCAGCAGCTTGAGCGGGGGGGGCACAGATACGCAGTATTTT
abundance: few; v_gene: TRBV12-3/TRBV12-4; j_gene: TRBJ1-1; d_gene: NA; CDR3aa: CASRGGYTEAFF; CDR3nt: TGTGCCAGCAGGGGGGGATACACTGAAGCTTTCTTT
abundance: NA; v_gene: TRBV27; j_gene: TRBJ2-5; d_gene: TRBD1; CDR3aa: CASSLDRVGETQYF; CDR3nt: TGTGCCAGCAGTTTAGACAGGGTGGGCGAGACCCAGTACTTC
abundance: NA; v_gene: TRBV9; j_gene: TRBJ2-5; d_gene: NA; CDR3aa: CASSEGHGMGTQYF; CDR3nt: TGTGCCAGCAGCGAGGGACATGGGATGGGGACCCAGTACTTC
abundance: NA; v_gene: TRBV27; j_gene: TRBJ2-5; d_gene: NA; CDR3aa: CASSFSWAYQETQYF; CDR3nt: TGTGCCAGCAGTTTTTCATGGGCGTACCAAGAGACCCAGTACTTC